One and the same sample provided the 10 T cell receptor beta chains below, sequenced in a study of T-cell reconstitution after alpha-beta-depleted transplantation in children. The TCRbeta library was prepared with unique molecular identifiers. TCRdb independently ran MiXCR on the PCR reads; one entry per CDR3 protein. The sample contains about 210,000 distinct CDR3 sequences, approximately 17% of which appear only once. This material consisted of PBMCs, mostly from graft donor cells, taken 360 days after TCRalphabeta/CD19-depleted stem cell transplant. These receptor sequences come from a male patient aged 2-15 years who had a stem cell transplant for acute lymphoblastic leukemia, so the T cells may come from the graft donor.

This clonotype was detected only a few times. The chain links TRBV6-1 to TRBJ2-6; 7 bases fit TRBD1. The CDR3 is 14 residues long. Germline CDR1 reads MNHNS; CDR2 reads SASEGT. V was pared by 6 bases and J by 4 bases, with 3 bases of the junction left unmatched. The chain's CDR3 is CASRTGSGANVLTF. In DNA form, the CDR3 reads TGTGCCAGCAGGACAGGGAGCGGGGCCAACGTCCTGACTTTC.

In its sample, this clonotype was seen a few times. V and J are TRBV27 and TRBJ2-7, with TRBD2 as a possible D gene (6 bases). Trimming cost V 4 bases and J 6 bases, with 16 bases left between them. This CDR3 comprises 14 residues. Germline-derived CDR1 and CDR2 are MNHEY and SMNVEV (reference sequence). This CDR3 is CASSSAGPSREQYF. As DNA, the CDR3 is TGTGCCAGCAGTTCCGCGGGACCCTCTCGCGAGCAGTACTTC.

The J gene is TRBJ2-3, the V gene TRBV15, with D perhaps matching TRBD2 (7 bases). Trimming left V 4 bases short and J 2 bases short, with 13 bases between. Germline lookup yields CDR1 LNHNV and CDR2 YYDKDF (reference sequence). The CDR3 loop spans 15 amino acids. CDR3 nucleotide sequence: TGTGCCACCAGCAAGGGGGGGGGGATCACAGATACGCAGTATTTT. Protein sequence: CATSKGGGITDTQYF.

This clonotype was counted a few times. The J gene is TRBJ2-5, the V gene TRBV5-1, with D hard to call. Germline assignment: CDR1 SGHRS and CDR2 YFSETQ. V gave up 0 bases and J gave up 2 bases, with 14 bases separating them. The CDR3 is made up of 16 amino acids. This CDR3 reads CASSLEGMNQQETQYF. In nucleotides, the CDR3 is TGCGCCAGCAGCTTGGAAGGGATGAACCAACAAGAGACCCAGTACTTC.

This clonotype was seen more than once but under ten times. Written as DNA, the CDR3 is TGCAGCGTTGAAGATCTTAAGAGCAATGAGCAGTTCTTC. Translating it yields CSVEDLKSNEQFF. The chain links TRBV29-1 to TRBJ2-1; no firm D call. Germline V lookup: CDR1 SQVTM, CDR2 ANQGSEA. This CDR3 has 13 amino acids. V was clipped by 0 bases and J by 6 bases, with 9 bases between them.

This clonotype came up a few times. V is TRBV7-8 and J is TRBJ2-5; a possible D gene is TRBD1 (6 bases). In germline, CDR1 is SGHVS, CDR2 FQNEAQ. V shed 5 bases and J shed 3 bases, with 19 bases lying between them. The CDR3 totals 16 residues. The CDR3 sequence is CASSQPVGQLKETQYF. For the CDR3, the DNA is TGTGCCAGCAGCCAGCCAGTGGGACAACTAAAAGAGACCCAGTACTTC.

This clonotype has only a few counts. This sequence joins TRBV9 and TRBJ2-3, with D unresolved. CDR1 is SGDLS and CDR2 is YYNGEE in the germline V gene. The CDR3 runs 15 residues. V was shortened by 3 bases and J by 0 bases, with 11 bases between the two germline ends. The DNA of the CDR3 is TGTGCCAGCAGCGCCGATCGATCTAGCACAGATACGCAGTATTTT. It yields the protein CASSADRSSTDTQYF.

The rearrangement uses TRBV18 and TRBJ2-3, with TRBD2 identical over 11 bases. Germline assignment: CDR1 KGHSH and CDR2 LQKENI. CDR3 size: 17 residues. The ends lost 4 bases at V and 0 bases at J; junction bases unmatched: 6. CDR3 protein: CASSLGLAGASTDTQYF. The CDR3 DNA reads TGTGCCAGCTCACTCGGACTAGCGGGCGCTAGCACAGATACGCAGTATTTT. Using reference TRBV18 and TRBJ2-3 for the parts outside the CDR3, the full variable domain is NAGVMQNPRHLVRRRGQEARLRCSPMKGHSHVYWYRQLPEEGLKFMVYLQKENIIDESGMPKERFSAEFPKEGPSILRIQQVVRGDSAAYFCASSLGLAGASTDTQYFGPGTRLTVL.

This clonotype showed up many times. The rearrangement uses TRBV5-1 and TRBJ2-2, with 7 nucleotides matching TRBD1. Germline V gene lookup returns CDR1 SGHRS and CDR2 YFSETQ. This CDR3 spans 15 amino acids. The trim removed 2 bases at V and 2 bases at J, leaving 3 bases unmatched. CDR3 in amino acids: CASSLRDSNTGELFF. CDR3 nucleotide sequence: TGCGCCAGCAGCTTACGGGACAGTAACACCGGGGAGCTGTTTTTT.

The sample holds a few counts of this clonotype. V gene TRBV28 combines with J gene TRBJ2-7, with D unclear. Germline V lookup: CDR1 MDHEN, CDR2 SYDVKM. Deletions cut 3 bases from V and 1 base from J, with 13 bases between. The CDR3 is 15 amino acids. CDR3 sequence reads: CASSFFGSNSYEQYF. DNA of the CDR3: TGTGCCAGCAGTTTTTTTGGATCTAATTCCTACGAGCAGTACTTC. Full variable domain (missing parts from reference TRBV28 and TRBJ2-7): DVKVTQSSRYLVKRTGEKVFLECVQDMDHENMFWYRQDPGLGLRLIYFSYDVKMKEKGDIPEGYSVSREKKERFSLILESASTNQTSMYLCASSFFGSNSYEQYFGPGTRLTVT.